This T cell receptor (beta chain) was obtained from a study of radiation and T cells in renal cell carcinoma. Study results and caveats: Top tumor clonotypes rose in blood 2 weeks post-radiation, then contracted.

From germline, CDR1 is SGHKS and CDR2 YYEKEE (reference sequence). Losses at the gene ends were 1 base for V and 10 bases for J; bases not matched to a gene: 8. There are 15 residues in the CDR3. Noted time point: blood 4 weeks post-SBRT, at nephrectomy. This sample's treatment: 15 Gy SBRT to primary tumor, nephrectomy 4 weeks later. The protocol was immunoSEQ multiplex PCR, while the TCRdb copy is restricted to in-frame clones and leaves out a portion. The table includes about 74,000 clones, roughly nine tenths detected once. Concerning this clone: What it binds is not known.

The sample in question was blood, obtained from a patient whose treatment included radiotherapy and nephrectomy. The chain carries TRBV5-5 and TRBJ1-6; 7 bases align to TRBD1. The receptor comes from a woman aged 70 to 79 with renal cell carcinoma. The CDR3 loop is CASSLPLQGYSPLHF. DNA of the CDR3: TGTGCCAGCAGCTTGCCCCTACAGGGGTACTCACCCCTCCACTTT. The full variable domain, its missing parts supplied by reference TRBV5-5 and TRBJ1-6, is DAGVTQSPTHLIKTRGQQVTLRCSPISGHKSVSWYQQVLGQGPQFIFQYYEKEERGRGNFPDRFSARQFPNYSSELNVNALLLGDSALYLCASSLPLQGYSPLHFGNGTRLTVT.